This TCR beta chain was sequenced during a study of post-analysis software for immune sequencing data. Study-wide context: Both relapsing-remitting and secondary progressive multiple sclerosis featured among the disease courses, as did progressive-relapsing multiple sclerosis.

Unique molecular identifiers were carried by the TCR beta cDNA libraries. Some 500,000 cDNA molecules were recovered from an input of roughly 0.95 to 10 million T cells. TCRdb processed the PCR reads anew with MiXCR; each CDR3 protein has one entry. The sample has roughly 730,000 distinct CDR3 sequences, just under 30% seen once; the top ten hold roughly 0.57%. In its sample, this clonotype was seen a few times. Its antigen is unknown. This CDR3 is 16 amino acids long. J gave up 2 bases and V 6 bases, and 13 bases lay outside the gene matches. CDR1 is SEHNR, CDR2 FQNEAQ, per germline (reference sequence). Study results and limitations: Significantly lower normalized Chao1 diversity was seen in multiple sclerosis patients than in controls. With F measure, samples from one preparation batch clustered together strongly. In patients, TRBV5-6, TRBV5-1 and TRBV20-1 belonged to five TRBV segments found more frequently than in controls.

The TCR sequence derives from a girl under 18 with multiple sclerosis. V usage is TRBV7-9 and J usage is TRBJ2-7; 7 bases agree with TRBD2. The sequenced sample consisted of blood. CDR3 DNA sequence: TGTGCCAGCAGTCCCCCGGGGGGTAGTAGCGCCTACGAGCAGTACTTC. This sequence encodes CASSPPGGSSAYEQYF.